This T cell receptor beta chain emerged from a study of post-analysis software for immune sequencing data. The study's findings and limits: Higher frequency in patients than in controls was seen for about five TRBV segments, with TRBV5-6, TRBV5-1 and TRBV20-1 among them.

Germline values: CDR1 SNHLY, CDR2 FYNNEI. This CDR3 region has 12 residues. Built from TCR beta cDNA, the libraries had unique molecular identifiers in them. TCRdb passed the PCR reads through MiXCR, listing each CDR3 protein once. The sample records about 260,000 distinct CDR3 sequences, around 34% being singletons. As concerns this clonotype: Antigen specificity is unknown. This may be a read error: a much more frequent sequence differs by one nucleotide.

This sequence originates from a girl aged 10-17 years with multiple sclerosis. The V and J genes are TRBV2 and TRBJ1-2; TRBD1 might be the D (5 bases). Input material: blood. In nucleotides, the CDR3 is TGTGCCAGCAGCAGGGAGGGCTATGGCTACGCCTTC. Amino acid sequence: CASSREGYGYAF.